Sequencing of this TCR beta chain was carried out in a study of technical replicates of blood from a few donors. Method: immunoSEQ multiplex PCR; TCRdb's copy keeps in-frame clones and lacks some. Here the sample spans just over 70,000 clones, 94% being singletons. Trimming cost V 4 bases and J 0 bases; bases outside gene matches: 7. CDR1 is SGHTS, CDR2 YDEGEE, per germline. The CDR3 sequence is 15 residues long. The material sequenced was T cells isolated from PBMCs. This rearrangement joins TRBV5-8 to TRBJ2-7; TRBD1 matches 7 bases. This receptor was obtained from a human donor in good health. The CDR3 region is CASSPSRGYSYEQYF. Written as DNA, the CDR3 is TGTGCCAGCAGCCCCTCCAGGGGGTACTCCTACGAGCAGTACTTC.